This T cell receptor beta chain was identified during a study of CD8+CD57+ T cells in acquired aplastic anemia. Study at large: Average DNA yield from sorted CD4+ and CD8+ cells was around 3.2 ug.

The CDR3 runs 15 residues. V dropped 7 bases and J dropped 5; count of bases not matched to a gene: 7. Germline-derived CDR1 and CDR2 are LNHDA and SQIVND (reference sequence). TCR beta VDJ and CDR3 profiling used genomic DNA as template. MiXCR, run by TCRdb on the reads, gives a single entry per CDR3 protein. Of under 350,000 distinct CDR3 sequences listed, approximately 58% were seen once; the top ten hold 1.3%. Study-level findings and limits: The study identified almost 30 CD8+ CDR3 sequences shared by patients and controls.

This clonotype was detected many times. Its matching antigen is unknown. An expansion of CD8+CD57+ cells by flow cytometry had been shown in patients chosen for sequencing. As a group, the patients uniformly had severe acquired aplastic anemia. The J gene is TRBJ1-5, the V gene TRBV19; 11 bases match TRBD1. The sample comprised sorted CD4+, CD8+, or CD8+CD57+ T cells (not recorded which) from PBMCs. The sequence came from a human donor with aplastic anemia. In nucleotides, the CDR3 is TGTGCCAGTAAAGGACAGGGGGCCTTTTATCAGCCCCAGCATTTT. Translated, it gives CASKGQGAFYQPQHF.